This T cell receptor (beta chain) is from a study of cytomegalovirus exposure and HLA in healthy donors. Note on this clone: Its antigen is still unknown.

The study's findings and limits: Versus the approximately 700-donor mean, an Asian-associated ancestry cluster reportedly showed fewer N-insertions in a later analysis.

Primers: 60 Vbeta forward and 13 Jbeta reverse. TCRdb keeps only in-frame clones here, not all; method: immunoSEQ multiplex PCR. This table holds around 100,000 clones, around two thirds found once. CDR1 is SGHNT, CDR2 YYREEE, per germline (reference sequence). This CDR3 has 17 amino acids. V was shortened by 5 bases and J by 1 base, with 21 bases between the two germline ends. The chain recombines TRBV5-4 with TRBJ2-5; no firm D call. The TCR was taken from a man aged 45 to 65 in good health and CMV-seropositive. Sequenced material: PBMCs. The chain's CDR3 is CASRFRLVSDTQETQYF. CDR3 nucleotides: TGTGCCAGCAGATTTAGGCTTGTTTCAGACACCCAAGAGACCCAGTACTTC.